These T cell receptor beta chains were read from a single sample in a study of shared clonotypes between healthy human individuals. Sequenced by immunoSEQ multiplex PCR; TCRdb stores in-frame clones only, minus some. Among more than 500,000 clones listed, about 96% were seen once. The sequencing input was naive CD4+ T cells sorted from blood. The receptors here all came from a woman in her 30s in good health. The CDR3 runs from the conserved cysteine through the conserved F or W. The D gene is left open where the match is weak. Size tells how often a clone was seen (once, few, many) or the class of an expanded clone, and some rows leave it out.

j_gene | d_gene | abundance | v_gene | CDR3aa | CDR3nt
TRBJ1-6 | TRBD1 | NA | TRBV27 | CASRTGADWNSPLHF | TGTGCCAGCAGAACAGGGGCCGACTGGAATTCACCCCTCCACTTT
TRBJ2-3 | NA | NA | TRBV27 | CATRTVSTDTQYF | TGTGCCACCCGGACAGTTAGCACAGATACGCAGTATTTT
TRBJ1-1 | NA | NA | TRBV30 | CAWSVPQGGTEAFF | TGTGCCTGGAGTGTACCGCAGGGCGGCACTGAAGCTTTCTTT
TRBJ2-5 | NA | NA | TRBV5-4 | CASSPAGPSVTQYF | TGTGCCAGCAGCCCCGCGGGCCCCTCGGTGACCCAGTACTTC
TRBJ2-2 | NA | few | TRBV10-1 | CASADRNTGELFF | TGCGCCAGCGCAGACAGGAACACCGGGGAGCTGTTTTTT
TRBJ1-3 | NA | NA | TRBV6-5 | CASSINSGNTIYF | TGTGCCAGCAGTATTAACTCTGGAAACACCATATATTTT
TRBJ2-5 | NA | many | TRBV5-1 | CASSFQETQYF | TGCGCCAGCAGCTTCCAAGAGACCCAGTACTTC
TRBJ2-3 | TRBD2 | once | TRBV10-1 | CASTAGGTDTQYF | TGCGCCAGTACCGCGGGAGGCACAGATACGCAGTATTTT
TRBJ2-7 | NA | NA | TRBV5-1 | CASSSEGIEQYF | TGCGCCAGCAGCTCGGAGGGGATCGAGCAGTACTTC
TRBJ2-2 | TRBD2 | once | TRBV28 | CASSSLWGGLAGHTGELFF | TGTGCCAGCAGTTCGCTCTGGGGGGGACTAGCGGGGCACACCGGGGAGCTGTTTTTT
TRBJ2-5 | NA | NA | TRBV5-1 | CASSPEGPQGLLAQYF | TGCGCCAGCAGCCCGGAAGGCCCGCAGGGGCTGTTGGCCCAGTACTTC
TRBJ2-3 | TRBD2 | NA | TRBV6-5 | CASKTSGSTDTQYF | TGTGCCAGCAAAACTAGCGGAAGCACAGATACGCAGTATTTT
TRBJ2-7 | NA | NA | TRBV11-3 | CASSSREPDLEQYF | TGTGCCAGCAGCTCCCGGGAGCCCGACCTCGAGCAGTACTTC
TRBJ1-1 | NA | once | TRBV5-8 | CASSQELLNTEAFF | TGTGCCAGCAGCCAGGAGCTTTTGAACACTGAAGCTTTCTTT
TRBJ2-7 | NA | NA | TRBV6-1 | CASSEAGRGASHEQYF | TGTGCCAGCAGTGAAGCGGGACGGGGGGCTTCCCACGAGCAGTACTTC
TRBJ2-3 | NA | NA | TRBV2 | CASSGFSAGADTQYF | TGTGCCAGCAGTGGGTTTAGCGCTGGGGCAGATACGCAGTATTTT
TRBJ2-2 | TRBD2 | NA | TRBV2 | CASSRTSGSGGELFF | TGTGCCAGCAGTCGAACTAGCGGGAGTGGTGGGGAGCTGTTTTTT
TRBJ1-5 | NA | NA | TRBV19 | CASTRLGRGQPQHF | TGTGCCAGTACACGGTTAGGTCGGGGACAGCCCCAGCATTTT
TRBJ1-2 | NA | NA | TRBV20-1 | CSARDNYGYTF | TGCAGTGCTCGGGACAACTATGGCTACACCTTC
TRBJ2-3 | NA | once | TRBV5-4 | CASSQAVHTDTQYF | TGTGCCAGCAGTCAGGCTGTGCACACAGATACGCAGTATTTT
TRBJ1-1 | NA | NA | TRBV30 | CAWGQIVNTEAFF | TGTGCCTGGGGACAGATCGTGAACACTGAAGCTTTCTTT
TRBJ1-1 | NA | NA | TRBV4-1 | CASSQDPLDKSAFF | TGCGCCAGCAGCCAAGATCCTCTAGATAAATCGGCTTTCTTT
TRBJ2-2 | NA | NA | TRBV29-1 | CSGRHGGRGGELFF | TGCAGCGGACGCCATGGGGGCCGGGGCGGGGAGCTGTTTTTT
TRBJ2-7 | TRBD2 | NA | TRBV6-1 | CASGPRGRDEQYF | TGTGCCAGCGGTCCGCGGGGGAGAGACGAGCAGTACTTC
TRBJ2-2 | NA | NA | TRBV9 | CASRLTDANTGELFF | TGTGCCAGCAGACTGACCGACGCGAACACCGGGGAGCTGTTTTTT
TRBJ2-7 | TRBD1 | NA | TRBV6-5 | CASSPDRGIYEQYF | TGTGCCAGCAGCCCGGACAGGGGAATCTACGAGCAGTACTTC
TRBJ1-3 | NA | NA | TRBV29-1 | CSVEWRNTIYF | TGCAGCGTTGAATGGCGAAACACCATATATTTT
TRBJ2-5 | NA | NA | TRBV6-1 | CASSDLGRGEQETQYF | TGTGCCAGCAGTGATTTAGGGAGGGGGGAGCAAGAGACCCAGTACTTC
TRBJ2-7 | TRBD1 | NA | TRBV9 | CASSPGQGAFYEQYF | TGTGCCAGCAGCCCGGGACAGGGGGCCTTCTACGAGCAGTACTTC
TRBJ2-3 | NA | NA | TRBV5-1 | CASSLFEGDTQYF | TGCGCCAGCAGCTTGTTTGAAGGGGATACGCAGTATTTT
TRBJ2-6 | NA | NA | TRBV5-6 | CASSPSSGANVLTF | TGTGCCAGCAGCCCCTCCTCGGGGGCCAACGTCCTGACTTTC
TRBJ2-3 | TRBD2 | NA | TRBV28 | CATTPLAGYTDTQYF | TGTGCCACCACCCCGCTAGCGGGGTACACAGATACGCAGTATTTT
TRBJ1-2 | TRBD1 | NA | TRBV7-9 | CASSFPAQGVKGGYTF | TGTGCCAGCAGCTTCCCCGCCCAGGGGGTTAAGGGTGGCTACACCTTC
TRBJ2-7 | NA | NA | TRBV18 | CASSAGSDYEQYF | TGTGCCAGCTCAGCCGGGTCGGACTACGAGCAGTACTTC
TRBJ2-2 | TRBD1 | once | TRBV28 | CASRQGADPPGELFF | TGTGCCAGCAGACAGGGGGCAGATCCCCCCGGGGAGCTGTTTTTT
TRBJ2-2 | NA | NA | TRBV2 | CAARTENTGELFF | TGTGCCGCAAGGACAGAGAACACCGGGGAGCTGTTTTTT
TRBJ2-7 | TRBD2 | NA | TRBV27 | CASGRTGTSAYEQYF | TGTGCCAGCGGCCGTACCGGGACTAGTGCGTACGAGCAGTACTTC
TRBJ2-7 | TRBD2 | NA | TRBV27 | CASSSSGRLSEQYF | TGTGCCAGCAGTTCTAGCGGGAGGTTGAGCGAGCAGTACTTC
TRBJ1-1 | NA | NA | TRBV18 | CASSLLELAGNTEAFF | TGTGCCAGCTCACTACTTGAACTGGCGGGGAACACTGAAGCTTTCTTT
TRBJ1-1 | NA | NA | TRBV10-2 | CASSEEGSNTEAFF | TGCGCCAGCAGTGAGGAGGGATCGAACACTGAAGCTTTCTTT
TRBJ2-3 | NA | NA | TRBV28 | CASSFRAGRTDTQYF | TGTGCCAGCAGTTTTCGTGCGGGTCGCACAGATACGCAGTATTTT
TRBJ2-1 | TRBD2 | NA | TRBV5-1 | CASSLALAGTNEQFF | TGCGCCAGCAGCTTGGCACTAGCGGGAACCAATGAGCAGTTCTTC
TRBJ2-2 | NA | NA | TRBV9 | CASSVLTDQTGELFF | TGTGCCAGCAGCGTCCTTACAGACCAAACCGGGGAGCTGTTTTTT
TRBJ2-7 | NA | NA | TRBV5-5 | CASSSGSYEQYF | TGTGCCAGCAGCTCCGGGAGCTACGAGCAGTACTTC
TRBJ2-2 | TRBD2 | NA | TRBV10-1 | CASSEGEREDANTGELFF | TGCGCCAGCAGTGAAGGGGAGCGGGAGGACGCGAACACCGGGGAGCTGTTTTTT